A single sample gave rise to the 23 T cell receptor beta chains below, sequenced in a study of blood T cell repertoires in COVID-19. Assay: immunoSEQ multiplex PCR; the TCRdb copy retains only in-frame clones and omits some. The table has around 500,000 clones, about 88% seen once. The specimen sequenced was PBMCs or T cells enriched from blood (not recorded which). Receptors originate from a woman aged 55 to 70 who had recovered from COVID-19.

V gene TRBV14 combines with J gene TRBJ2-7; D gene uncertain. The CDR3 is 12 residues long. CDR1 SGHDN and CDR2 FVKESK come from the germline V gene. V was clipped by 4 bases and J by 0 bases, with 4 bases between them. The CDR3 here is CASSRSSYEQYF. CDR3 nucleotide sequence: TGTGCCAGCAGCCGTAGCTCCTACGAGCAGTACTTC. Variable domain in full (rest from reference TRBV14 and TRBJ2-7): EAGVTQFPSHSVIEKGQTVTLRCDPISGHDNLYWYRRVMGKEIKFLLHFVKESKQDESGMPNNRFLAERTGGTYSTLKVQPAELEDSGVYFCASSRSSYEQYFGPGTRLTVT.

This chain joins TRBV6-5 and TRBJ2-3; 10 bases are a match to TRBD1. V dropped 6 bases and J dropped 6; count of bases not matched to a gene: 6. The CDR3 length is 14 residues. CDR1 MNHEY and CDR2 SVGAGI come from the germline V gene. CDR3 DNA sequence: TGTGCCAGCAGGGACAGGGGGGCGCGGGATACGCAGTATTTT. This encodes CASRDRGARDTQYF.

V and J are TRBV28 and TRBJ2-7; 10 nucleotides line up with TRBD1. Germline V CDR1 and CDR2: MDHEN, SYDVKM. The V and J ends lost 8 bases and 4 bases, in that order; junction bases with no gene match: 8. CDR3 length equals 14 residues. The CDR3 loop is CASGLRQGAYEQYF. CDR3 DNA sequence: TGTGCCAGCGGACTGCGACAGGGGGCTTACGAGCAGTACTTC.

The chain combines TRBV5-1 with TRBJ2-7; 7 bases fit TRBD1. The CDR3 length is 15 residues. The germline V gene has CDR1 SGHRS and CDR2 YFSETQ. The ends lost 0 bases at V and 0 bases at J; junction bases unmatched: 3. CDR3 sequence: CASSLAGQSSYEQYF. The CDR3 nucleotides read TGCGCCAGCAGCTTGGCGGGACAGAGCTCCTACGAGCAGTACTTC.

The genes are TRBV2 and TRBJ1-5; no clear D. Germline lookup yields CDR1 SNHLY and CDR2 FYNNEI. This CDR3 is built from 18 residues. Deletions cut 11 bases from V and 3 bases from J, with 29 bases between. Here the CDR3 DNA reads TGTGCCGGGCCTCCGGGAGAGCCAATCCCCACGCACAATCAGCCCCAGCATTTT. It encodes CAGPPGEPIPTHNQPQHF.

This rearrangement joins TRBV9 to TRBJ2-2, with 8 bases lining up with TRBD1. The CDR3 length is 15 residues. J gave up 4 bases and V 4 bases, and 6 bases lay outside the gene matches. Germline V gives CDR1 SGDLS, CDR2 YYNGEE. CDR3 region: CASSRWTGSTGELFF. In DNA, the CDR3 is TGTGCCAGCAGCCGGTGGACAGGGTCCACCGGGGAGCTGTTTTTT.

V is TRBV12-3 or TRBV12-4 and J is TRBJ1-2; unclear D gene. The CDR3 length is 13 residues. V was cut by 7 bases and J by 6 bases, with 15 bases left in between. The CDR3 nucleotides are TGTGCCAGCACCAAAACCGCCACTGATGGCTACACCTTC. This codes for CASTKTATDGYTF.

The chain couples TRBV5-1 to TRBJ1-1; TRBD1 is a possible D gene (5 bases). This CDR3 region has 13 residues. CDR1 is SGHRS and CDR2 is YFSETQ in the germline V gene. Trimming took 3 bases from V and 6 from J, leaving 12 bases between them. The CDR3 sequence is CASSSQGESEAFF. The CDR3 DNA reads as TGCGCCAGCAGCTCTCAGGGCGAGTCTGAAGCTTTCTTT.

This sequence joins TRBV11-2 and TRBJ2-7; 9 bases fit TRBD2. Germline V gene sequence: CDR1 SGHAT, CDR2 FQNNGV. Unmatched junction bases numbered 5, after V lost 1 base and J lost 4 bases. The CDR3 runs 15 residues. This CDR3 is CASSLAAGGSYEQYV. The CDR3 region has the DNA TGTGCCAGCAGCTTAGCAGCGGGGGGCTCGTACGAGCAGTACGTC.

The chain uses TRBV5-1 and TRBJ2-5; 10 bases are a match to TRBD2. V shed 0 bases and J 5 bases; nucleotides not matched to a gene: 7. The germline CDR1 and CDR2 sequences are SGHRS and YFSETQ. The CDR3 contains 16 residues. The CDR3 reads CASSLGLAGGSETQYF. CDR3 in DNA: TGCGCCAGCAGCTTGGGGTTAGCGGGGGGATCGGAGACCCAGTACTTC.

The chain has TRBV19 and TRBJ1-5; D call uncertain. CDR1 is LNHDA, CDR2 SQIVND, per germline (reference sequence). V was trimmed by 6 bases and J by 2 bases, leaving 20 bases between them. The CDR3 runs 17 residues. The CDR3: CASSQPGVGLGNQPQHF. The CDR3 DNA sequence: TGTGCCAGTAGCCAACCCGGGGTGGGCCTGGGCAATCAGCCCCAGCATTTT.

This chain links TRBV4-1 with TRBJ2-1, with TRBD2 matching 12 bases. The CDR3 runs to 16 residues. V lost 4 bases to trimming and J lost 3 bases; unmatched junction nucleotides: 4. Per germline, CDR1 MGHRA and CDR2 YSYEKL. CDR3 sequence (DNA): TGCGCCAGCAGCCCCCGGGGACTAGCGGGCTACAATGAGCAGTTCTTC. Its protein is CASSPRGLAGYNEQFF.

J is TRBJ1-5 and V is TRBV12-5; D uncertain. CDR1 and CDR2 (germline): LGHNT, FRNRAP. The V end lost 7 bases, the J end lost 9 bases, and 22 bases lay between the germline ends. The CDR3 sequence is 15 residues long. The CDR3 here is CASAPTGGSLWPQHF. In DNA, the CDR3 is TGTGCTAGTGCTCCTACGGGAGGGAGCCTCTGGCCCCAGCATTTT.

The chain recombines TRBV30 with TRBJ1-3; 9 bases map to TRBD1. The germline gives CDR1 GTSNPN, CDR2 SVGIG (reference sequence). The CDR3 spans 16 residues. V lost 3 bases to trimming and J lost 3 bases; unmatched junction nucleotides: 9. CDR3 in amino acids: CAWSPQDRGFGNTIYF. CDR3 DNA sequence: TGTGCCTGGAGCCCTCAGGACAGGGGATTTGGAAACACCATATATTTT.

V and J are TRBV27 and TRBJ1-6, with unresolved D. CDR3 length equals 14 residues. V was cut by 7 bases and J by 0 bases, with 7 bases left in between. Germline assignment: CDR1 MNHEY and CDR2 SMNVEV (reference sequence). The CDR3 is CASNSPSYNSPLHF. The CDR3 region has the DNA TGTGCCAGCAACAGCCCCTCCTATAATTCACCCCTCCACTTT.

The rearrangement links TRBV11-2 to TRBJ1-1, with TRBD1 matching 7 bases. The CDR3 loop spans 11 amino acids. V gave up 4 bases and J gave up 9 bases; unmatched junction bases: 2. The germline V gene has CDR1 SGHAT and CDR2 FQNNGV. CDR3: CASSSGQQAFF. The CDR3 DNA reads as TGTGCCAGCAGCTCGGGACAGCAAGCTTTCTTT.

The gene calls are TRBV11-3 and TRBJ2-3; TRBD1 matches at 9 bases. Germline lookup yields CDR1 SGHNT and CDR2 YENEEA. This CDR3 has 15 residues. V lost 4 bases and J lost 0; bases outside the gene matches: 2. The CDR3 region has the DNA TGTGCCAGCAGCTACAGGGGGCGCAGCACAGATACGCAGTATTTT. Translated, it gives CASSYRGRSTDTQYF.

In its sample, this clone was seen a few times. The chain recombines TRBV28 with TRBJ1-2; no clear D. This CDR3 comprises 15 residues. In germline, CDR1 is MDHEN, CDR2 SYDVKM. With 3 bases removed from V and 8 bases from J, the gap between germline ends came to 19 bases. The CDR3 bases are TGTGCCAGCAGTTTCTTTGTGTTGGAGCAAAAGGGCTACACCTTC. This codes for CASSFFVLEQKGYTF.

The rearrangement links TRBV4-1 to TRBJ2-4, with a weak D call TRBD1 (5 bases). V was cut by 8 bases and J by 0 bases, with 8 bases left in between. CDR3 size: 13 residues. Germline V lookup: CDR1 MGHRA, CDR2 YSYEKL. CDR3 nucleotide sequence: TGCGCCAGCCAGGGTTTAGCCAAAAACATTCAGTACTTC. This codes for CASQGLAKNIQYF.

The chain combines TRBV28 with TRBJ1-1; 8 bases match TRBD1. Germline V gives CDR1 MDHEN, CDR2 SYDVKM. Unmatched junction bases numbered 8, after V lost 2 bases and J lost 6 bases. The CDR3 spans 15 residues. This chain's CDR3 is CASSLTTGGVAEAFF. The CDR3 DNA sequence: TGTGCCAGCAGTTTAACCACAGGGGGGGTGGCTGAAGCTTTCTTT.

This chain joins TRBV18 and TRBJ2-2; 7 positions match TRBD1. Trimming at V came to 4 bases and at J to 6 bases, leaving 5 bases not matched to a gene. The germline V gene encodes CDR1 KGHSH and CDR2 LQKENI. The CDR3 runs to 14 residues. As DNA, the CDR3 is TGTGCCAGCTCACGGCAACAGGGGTCCGGGGAGCTGTTTTTT. Translated: CASSRQQGSGELFF.

This sequence joins TRBV2 and TRBJ1-5, with D possibly TRBD1 on 5 matching bases. Trimming pared 2 bases from V and 5 bases from J, leaving 10 bases between. The CDR3 contains 14 residues. Germline CDR1 SNHLY, CDR2 FYNNEI. CDR3 in amino acids: CASSEMGGDQPQHF. The CDR3 bases are TGTGCCAGCAGTGAAATGGGGGGTGATCAGCCCCAGCATTTT.

The chain has TRBV9 and TRBJ1-6; no clear D. CDR1 SGDLS and CDR2 YYNGEE come from the germline V gene. The V and J ends lost 3 bases and 7 bases respectively, with 11 bases between them. The CDR3 has 14 amino acids. The chain's CDR3 is CASSERSSNSPLHF. CDR3 DNA: TGTGCCAGCAGCGAACGTAGCTCAAATTCACCCCTCCACTTT.